This TCR beta chain is from a study of spatial heterogeneity in lung cancer. Study-wide background: The count of detected beta-chain sequences consistently exceeded that of alpha-chain sequences. Study observations and caveats: Blood carried ubiquitous expanded tumor TCRs more at resection than follow-up.

CDR3 length: 15 residues. Trimming pared 7 bases from V and 2 bases from J, leaving 17 bases between. Germline V gene lookup returns CDR1 SQVTM and CDR2 ANQGSEA. Noted time point: sample taken at primary tumor resection. TCRs were sequenced from unsorted whole RNA of tumor, nontumor lung or PBMC. The donor group consisted of under 95 patients who had untreated, early-stage non-small cell lung cancer. This clonotype was detected many times. The antigen is unknown. In a library made to pick up alpha chains, this beta chain is a stray read with a size that means little. One entry per CDR3 protein, called by TCRdb with MiXCR from the 5' RACE reads. This sample has 10,000 to 11,000 distinct CDR3 sequences, with 6.3% found just once.

The material sequenced was PBMCs, taken at surgery. The TCR originated in a male donor with early-stage non-small cell lung cancer. V and J are TRBV29-1 and TRBJ1-4; D call uncertain. The CDR3, as DNA: TGCAGCGCTTTACCCAGGCCGGGTACTAATGAAAAACTGTTTTTT. Its translation: CSALPRPGTNEKLFF. The complete variable domain, with remaining parts taken from reference TRBV29-1 and TRBJ1-4, reads SAVISQKPSRDICQRGTSLTIQCQVDSQVTMMFWYRQQPGQSLTLIATANQGSEATYESGFVIDKFPISRPNLTFSTLTVSNMSPEDSSIYLCSALPRPGTNEKLFFGSGTQLSVL.